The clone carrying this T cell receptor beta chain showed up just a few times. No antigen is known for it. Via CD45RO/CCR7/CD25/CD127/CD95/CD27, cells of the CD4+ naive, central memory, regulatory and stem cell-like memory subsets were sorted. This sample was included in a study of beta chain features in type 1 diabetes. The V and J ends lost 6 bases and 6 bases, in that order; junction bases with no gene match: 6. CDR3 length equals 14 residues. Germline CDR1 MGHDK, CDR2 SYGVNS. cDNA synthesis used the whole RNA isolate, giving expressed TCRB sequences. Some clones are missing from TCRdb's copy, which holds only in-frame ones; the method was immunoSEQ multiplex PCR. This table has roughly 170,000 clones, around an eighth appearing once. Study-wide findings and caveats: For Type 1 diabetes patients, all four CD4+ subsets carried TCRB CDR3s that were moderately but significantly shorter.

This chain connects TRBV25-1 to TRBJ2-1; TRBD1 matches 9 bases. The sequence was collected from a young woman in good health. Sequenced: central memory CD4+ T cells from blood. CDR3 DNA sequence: TGTGCCAGCAGCCCGGGACAGGGTATCAATGAGCAGTTCTTC. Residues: CASSPGQGINEQFF.